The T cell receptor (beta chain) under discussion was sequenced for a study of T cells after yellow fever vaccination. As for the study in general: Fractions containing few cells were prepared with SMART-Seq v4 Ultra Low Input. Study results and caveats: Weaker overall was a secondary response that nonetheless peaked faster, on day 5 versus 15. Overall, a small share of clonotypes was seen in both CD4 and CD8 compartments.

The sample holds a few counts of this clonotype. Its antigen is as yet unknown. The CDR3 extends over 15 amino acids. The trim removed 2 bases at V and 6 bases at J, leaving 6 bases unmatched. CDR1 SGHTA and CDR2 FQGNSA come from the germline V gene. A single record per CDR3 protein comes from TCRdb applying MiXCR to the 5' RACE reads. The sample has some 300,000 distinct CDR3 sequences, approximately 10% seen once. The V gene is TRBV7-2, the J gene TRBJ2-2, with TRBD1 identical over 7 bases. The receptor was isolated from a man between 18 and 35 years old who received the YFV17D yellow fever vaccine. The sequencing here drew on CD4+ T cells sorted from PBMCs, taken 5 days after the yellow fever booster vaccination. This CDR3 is CASSLRQGRAGELFF. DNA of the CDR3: TGTGCCAGCAGCTTAAGACAGGGAAGGGCCGGGGAGCTGTTTTTT.